This note documents a single TCR beta chain sequence. The sample holds many counts of this clonotype. The target of this receptor is not known. Base qualities were left out, and no much larger clone turns up one base away. The data originate from a study of post-analysis software for immune sequencing data (dated by TCRdb to between 2015 and 2016). Background for the entire study: Relapsing-remitting, secondary progressive and progressive-relapsing multiple sclerosis were recorded as disease courses, and subtype annotation was lacking for some patients. A subset of samples was prepared in parallel using single-end sample barcoding, then pooled and co-amplified after Illumina adapter ligation. Patient repertoires were compared against roughly 11 previously published healthy control repertoires from donors aged roughly 6 to 26 years.

General study outcomes and caveats: Significantly lower normalized Chao1 diversity was found in multiple sclerosis patients than in controls, suggesting substantial peripheral T-cell clonal expansion. The control group was slightly older than the multiple sclerosis patient group. Roughly 5 TRBV segments, including TRBV5-6, TRBV5-1 and TRBV20-1, were significantly more frequent in patients than controls. Direct clustering with F measure showed strong co-clustering of samples prepared in the same batch, prompting a batch-effect correction.

The library was generated by PCR. Sequencing used an Illumina HiSeq 2500. To reduce PCR and sequencing biases, unique molecular identifiers were built into the TCR beta cDNA libraries. Approximately 500,000 cDNA molecules were obtained for every 1 to 10 million input T cells, so each molecule roughly corresponded to one T cell. The patient libraries were prepared and sequenced using the same protocol as the earlier healthy control dataset. Within a given batch, samples were prepared together, multiplexed and sequenced on the same HiSeq lane. Under the source paper's analysis protocol: MIGEC was used to process the raw barcoded reads, and molecular identifier groups with only a single read were discarded before consensus assembly and CDR3 extraction. VDJtools was used for post-analysis of the clonotype tables, and diversity was normalized by down-sampling every dataset to the size of the smallest sample. In repertoire overlap clustering, CDR3 amino acid sequences, but not nucleotide sequences, were matched to correct batch-related cross-sample contamination. TCRdb reran the public reads through fastp at Q25 and MiXCR, keeping productive beta chains. Under each unique CDR3 protein, matching rows form one entry showing the most common genes and DNA. The V and J calls and clone size come from TCRdb's table, not from the authors' own analysis. The sample includes about 260,000 distinct CDR3 sequences, with 36% observed a single time. Clones ranked in the top ten supply around 4.8% of the sample.

To demonstrate the VDJtools post-analysis software, TCR beta repertoires were profiled from the peripheral blood of 13 young patients with multiple sclerosis. The patients with multiple sclerosis were children and adolescents between roughly 6 and 16 years of age. Via the germline V gene (reference sequence), CDR1 is MNHEY and CDR2 SMNVEV. The CDR3 numbers 18 residues from cysteine through phenylalanine. Kept here is only the CDR3 DNA, which spans 54 bases and is read in frame from base 1. At the junction V is shortened by 5 bases and J by 6 bases; bases outside the gene matches: 10. Sequencing was carried out using blood. The TCR comes from a girl aged 10-17 years with multiple sclerosis. The rearrangement joined TRBV27 to TRBJ2-1; 16 bases in between match TRBD2. This receptor has the CDR3 CASSPGTSGGDPLNEQFF. Read as DNA, the sequence is TGTGCCAGCAGTCCGGGGACTAGCGGGGGGGACCCCCTCAATGAGCAGTTCTTC.